The TCR beta chain under discussion was sequenced for a study of CD8 T cells in ankylosing spondylitis. Libraries of TCR beta came from quantitative 5'-RACE with molecular barcodes. A single record per CDR3 protein comes from TCRdb applying MiXCR to the 5' RACE reads. The sample shows about 300,000 distinct CDR3 sequences, about 9.9% of them seen only once. General study points: Existing reports had already noted some motif variants in reactive arthritis synovial fluid and blood. Researchers report that disease-linked clones proved CD8+ and relatively rare in peripheral blood. One TCR beta motif, made up of roughly eight highly homologous variants, appeared characteristic of ankylosing spondylitis blood.

This clonotype showed up just a few times. The antigen is unknown. J lost 6 bases, V lost 3 bases, and 9 bases had no gene match. The CDR3 is made up of 15 amino acids. Germline CDR1 and CDR2: SGDLS and YYNGEE. The sequenced material came from blood, either unsorted or a sorted T cell fraction (not recorded which). The chain uses TRBV9 and TRBJ2-3; 8 bases are shared with TRBD1. The clonotype was recovered from a female donor with ankylosing spondylitis or in good health (not recorded which). The CDR3 protein is CASSARDRNSDTQYF. CDR3 DNA sequence: TGTGCCAGCAGCGCCCGGGACAGGAATTCGGATACGCAGTATTTT. The whole variable domain, filled in from reference TRBV9 and TRBJ2-3, reads DSGVTQTPKHLITATGQRVTLRCSPRSGDLSVYWYQQSLDQGLQFLIQYYNGEERAKGNILERFSAQQFPDLHSELNLSSLELGDSALYFCASSARDRNSDTQYFGPGTRLTVL.